Described below is a single T cell receptor beta chain sequence and its context. Its antigen target is currently unknown. Per-nucleotide qualities are absent, and no much larger clonotype sits a single base away. Other nucleotide sequences in the sample specify the same CDR3. Genomic DNA was isolated using the Qiagen DNeasy kit from unsorted PBMCs as well as from negatively selected CD4+ and CD8+ fractions. TCR beta CDR3 regions were amplified by immunoSEQ multiplex PCR using primers annealing to V and J segments. A synthetic immune receptor repertoire was used to minimize amplification bias, and any residual bias was removed computationally once sequencing was done. On the study's bioinformatics: Repertoire diversity was quantified as the Shannon entropy index using custom Python scripts. Unsorted, CD4+ and CD8+ repertoires were analyzed separately, except for combined analyses in which CD4+ and CD8+ sequences were merged in silico. Clonal expansion was defined as a frequency increase of at least 2-fold after treatment compared with C1D1, and clones undetected at baseline were assigned a pseudocount of 0.5. Singleton clones were defined as clones with 0 or 1 copy at C1D1, and non-singleton clones were defined as clones with 2 or more copies. Clones expanded in unsorted samples were labelled as CD4+, CD8+ or unknown by matching protein sequences in sorted samples from the same patient. Wilcoxon tests were applied to paired samples to test diversity changes from C1D1 to C4D1. The clones in this table, taken by TCRdb from immuneACCESS, are in-frame only. Not every clone is retained; where verified, under half of the shortfall comes from an unresolved V gene, and the cause of the rest is unknown. The V and J calls and clone size were taken over from that table, and D and trimming were inferred from the DNA. Here the sample has over 20,000 clones; around four fifths occur a single time. About 41% of the sample is held by the ten biggest clonotypes.

This entry comes from a study of PD-1 blockade in classical Hodgkin lymphoma (dated by TCRdb to 2019 to 2021). With respect to the entire study: Nivolumab dosing was 3 mg/kg intravenously every 2 weeks, continuing until either disease progression or unacceptable toxicity. The study used TCR beta sequencing and CyTOF to define a peripheral blood immune signature of response to PD-1 blockade in classical Hodgkin lymphoma.

CDR1 and CDR2 were assigned from the germline V gene as LGHNA and YSLEER. V loses 0 bases, J loses 2 bases, and the germline ends lie 13 bases apart. The CDR3 goes from the cysteine to the phenylalanine over 16 residues. The only DNA kept is the CDR3, 48 bases in frame from the first base. The research as a whole found: Baseline TCR diversity was reported to be lower in newly diagnosed patients than in healthy donors and to be lower still in relapsed/refractory patients. CD4+ but not CD8+ TCR diversity rose significantly by C4D1 (p=0.0027 vs p=0.16), most apparent in complete responders (p=0.02). Trial patients with a complete response had baseline diversity similar to that of newly diagnosed patients, while partial responders and progressors had significantly lower diversity. Diversity was lower in patients who began nivolumab less than 1 year after ASCT, so these patients were left out of later analyses to avoid confounding by immune reconstitution. The study covered only a single clinical trial cohort, and the causes of the repertoire differences, possibly disease activity or prior therapy, were still not defined.

The time point label, read with the paper, signifies: cycle 2 day 1 (C2D1) of nivolumab. Every trial patient had relapsed after autologous stem cell transplantation, and cohorts A, B and C differed in prior brentuximab vedotin exposure. The trial cohort comprised 60 or so patients with relapsed/refractory classical Hodgkin lymphoma whose best overall responses were complete response, partial response or progressive disease. In the multi-cohort phase II CheckMate 205 trial, trial patients received single-agent nivolumab. An independent review committee assessed best overall response using the 2007 International Working Group response criteria. Trial PBMCs were collected just before the start of nivolumab (C1D1) and during therapy at cycle 2 day 1 and cycle 4 day 1. Peripheral blood was collected in 8 mL Vacutainer Cell Preparation Tubes, from which PBMCs were isolated by centrifugation and then cryopreserved.

This clonotype was sampled from a human donor with classical Hodgkin lymphoma. This specimen was peripheral blood mononuclear cells (PBMCs), taken before the second cycle of nivolumab. This receptor chain uses TRBV4-3 and TRBJ1-1; a tentative D match to TRBD1 spans 5 bases. The CDR3 loop reads CASSQEGPSLNTEAFF. The DNA reads as follows: TGCGCCAGCAGCCAAGAGGGGCCAAGCTTAAACACTGAAGCTTTCTTT.